Described below is a single T cell receptor beta chain sequence and its context. Its antigen remains unknown. The sample belongs to a study of shared clonotypes between healthy human individuals. Study overall: Three plates were used per donor for CD4 naive, three for CD4 memory, two for CD8 naive and one for CD8 memory.

Germline V gene data show CDR1 as SGHKS and CDR2 as YYEKEE (reference sequence). Trimming removed 4 bases at V and 5 bases at J, with 16 bases between. This CDR3 region has 14 residues. CD45RO-negative, CCR7-positively selected cells formed the naive CD8 fraction, excluding terminally differentiated effector memory CD45RA+ cells. The run depth of the assay was deep. Clones were read by immunoSEQ multiplex PCR, and TCRdb kept only the in-frame ones, dropping some. The repertoire holds approximately 2,000,000 clones, with over 85% as singletons. Findings and caveats of the study: Compared with memory subsets, naive subsets generally had larger estimated richness.

The sequenced sample was naive CD8+ T cells from PBMCs. The rearrangement joins TRBV5-5 to TRBJ2-7; D may match TRBD1 or TRBD2 (5 bases each). This clonotype was obtained from a man in his late teens or twenties in good health. Some clones in this sample may be carry-over from other donors' samples. The CDR3 spells CASSPLGTPHEQYF. CDR3 DNA sequence: TGTGCCAGCAGCCCACTAGGGACCCCCCACGAGCAGTACTTC. The full variable domain, its missing parts supplied by reference TRBV5-5 and TRBJ2-7, is DAGVTQSPTHLIKTRGQQVTLRCSPISGHKSVSWYQQVLGQGPQFIFQYYEKEERGRGNFPDRFSARQFPNYSSELNVNALLLGDSALYLCASSPLGTPHEQYFGPGTRLTVT.